A single sample is the source of the 18 T cell receptor beta chains below, sequenced in a study of early stage breast cancer tumors. Using immunoSEQ multiplex PCR, the repertoire was profiled, and TCRdb retains in-frame clones only, with some absent. The data show more than 60,000 clones, around 80% seen once. Sequencing used blood. These receptors were taken from a person aged 55 to 75 with breast cancer.

The rearrangement joins TRBV6-1 to TRBJ2-2; either TRBD1 or TRBD2 may fit D (5 bases each). The CDR3 loop spans 16 amino acids. Trimming pared 3 bases from V and 3 bases from J, leaving 14 bases between. Germline assignment: CDR1 MNHNS and CDR2 SASEGT. CDR3: CASSDGAGFDTGELFF. The CDR3 DNA follows: TGTGCCAGCAGTGACGGGGCAGGGTTTGACACCGGGGAGCTGTTTTTT.

This chain connects TRBV7-9 to TRBJ2-6; tentatively, D is TRBD1 (6 bases). The CDR3 loop spans 17 amino acids. Germline loops: CDR1 SEHNR, CDR2 FQNEAQ (reference sequence). V lost 1 base and J 0 bases, leaving 10 bases between the germline ends. CDR3 in amino acids: CASSLEGVASGANVLTF. CDR3 DNA sequence: TGTGCCAGCAGCTTAGAGGGGGTAGCCTCTGGGGCCAACGTCCTGACTTTC.

This clone was seen once. The chain has TRBV2 and TRBJ2-3, with 8 bases aligning to TRBD1. This CDR3 has 14 amino acids. Germline V gene sequence: CDR1 SNHLY, CDR2 FYNNEI. The ends lost 6 bases at V and 4 bases at J; junction bases unmatched: 6. The DNA of the CDR3 is TGTGCCAGCAGAGAACAGGGGGGATCAGATACGCAGTATTTT. Protein product: CASREQGGSDTQYF.

V is TRBV6-5 and J is TRBJ2-3; D uncertain. This CDR3 contains 15 residues. Germline-derived CDR1 and CDR2 are MNHEY and SVGAGI. Trimming took 6 bases from V and 4 from J, leaving 17 bases between them. CDR3 sequence: CASSATDGRADTQYF. The DNA for the CDR3 is TGTGCCAGCAGCGCGACGGATGGGCGTGCAGATACGCAGTATTTT.

V gene TRBV6-5 combines with J gene TRBJ2-7, with D tentatively TRBD2 (5 bases). Per germline, CDR1 MNHEY and CDR2 SVGAGI. The CDR3 is made up of 14 amino acids. Trimming stripped 5 bases from V and 0 bases from J, with 11 bases between. CDR3 bases: TGTGCCAGCAGTACGGACTTCGGCTCCTACGAGCAGTACTTC. It translates to CASSTDFGSYEQYF.

This clone was seen once. The chain uses TRBV9 and TRBJ2-1; D uncertain. Germline CDR1 and CDR2: SGDLS and YYNGEE. The CDR3 is 14 residues long. Trimming took off 4 bases at V and 3 bases at J, with 11 bases between the two ends. The CDR3: CASSPQQFYNEQFF. The CDR3 DNA sequence: TGTGCCAGCAGCCCCCAGCAGTTCTACAATGAGCAGTTCTTC.

This clone was seen a single time. The rearrangement joins TRBV19 to TRBJ2-3; 16 nucleotides agree with TRBD2. With V trimmed by 5 bases and J by 5 bases, 7 bases remained unmatched. CDR1 and CDR2 (germline): LNHDA, SQIVND (reference sequence). The CDR3 loop spans 17 amino acids. This CDR3 reads CASSEGLAGGPGDTQYF. The CDR3 DNA sequence: TGTGCCAGTAGTGAGGGACTAGCGGGGGGGCCGGGAGATACGCAGTATTTT.

The CDR3 DNA reads TGTGCCAGCAGCTTTTTAGCGAACACCGGGGAGCTGTTTTTT. Protein sequence: CASSFLANTGELFF. The chain links TRBV7-9 to TRBJ2-2; D gene unclear. The V and J ends lost 3 bases and 0 bases respectively, with 5 bases between them. This CDR3 contains 14 residues. Germline V lookup: CDR1 SEHNR, CDR2 FQNEAQ (reference sequence). The variable domain in full, with the rest retrieved from reference TRBV7-9 and TRBJ2-2, is DTGVSQNPRHKITKRGQNVTFRCDPISEHNRLYWYRQTLGQGPEFLTYFQNEAQLEKSRLLSDRFSAERPKGSFSTLEIQRTEQGDSAMYLCASSFLANTGELFFGEGSRLTVL.

V is TRBV25-1 and J is TRBJ2-1; 10 bases map to TRBD2. The CDR3 is 16 amino acids. Germline V gene sequence: CDR1 MGHDK, CDR2 SYGVNS. V lost 5 bases and J lost 6; bases outside the gene matches: 10. The CDR3 loop reads CASSLSRTSGFNEQFF. Here the CDR3 DNA reads TGTGCCAGCAGTCTCTCCCGGACTAGCGGATTCAATGAGCAGTTCTTC. Filled out from reference TRBV25-1 and TRBJ2-1, the complete variable domain reads EADIYQTPRYLVIGTGKKITLECSQTMGHDKMYWYQQDPGMELHLIHYSYGVNSTEKGDLSSESTVSRIRTEHFPLTLESARPSHTSQYLCASSLSRTSGFNEQFFGPGTRLTVL.

This sequence joins TRBV7-2 and TRBJ2-1, with D uncertain. From germline, CDR1 is SGHTA and CDR2 FQGNSA. V dropped 3 bases and J dropped 0 bases, with 12 bases sitting between them. The CDR3 is made up of 16 amino acids. CDR3 nucleotides: TGTGCCAGCAGCTTCAGGACGAGAAGCTCCTACAATGAGCAGTTCTTC. It encodes CASSFRTRSSYNEQFF. Full variable domain (rest looked up from reference TRBV7-2 and TRBJ2-1): GAGVSQSPSNKVTEKGKDVELRCDPISGHTALYWYRQSLGQGLEFLIYFQGNSAPDKSGLPSDRFSAERTGGSVSTLTIQRTQQEDSAVYLCASSFRTRSSYNEQFFGPGTRLTVL.

This clone appeared a few times. This chain connects TRBV18 to TRBJ1-5; the match to TRBD1 covers 9 bases. Germline V gene lookup returns CDR1 KGHSH and CDR2 LQKENI. Unmatched junction bases numbered 2, after V lost 6 bases and J lost 5 bases. CDR3 length: 13 residues. In DNA, the CDR3 is TGTGCCAGCTCCTGGACAGGGGATCAGCCCCAGCATTTT. It translates to CASSWTGDQPQHF. The whole variable domain, filled in from reference TRBV18 and TRBJ1-5, reads NAGVMQNPRHLVRRRGQEARLRCSPMKGHSHVYWYRQLPEEGLKFMVYLQKENIIDESGMPKERFSAEFPKEGPSILRIQQVVRGDSAAYFCASSWTGDQPQHFGDGTRLSIL.

This clone was picked up one time. The chain has TRBV10-3 and TRBJ2-3, with unresolved D. Germline V lookup: CDR1 ENHRY, CDR2 SYGVKD. V was trimmed by 2 bases and J by 1 base, leaving 7 bases between them. CDR3 length equals 14 residues. The CDR3 region has the DNA TGTGCCATCAGTGAGGGTAGGGGCACAGATACGCAGTATTTT. The encoded protein is CAISEGRGTDTQYF.

The chain uses TRBV20-1 and TRBJ2-5; no firm D call. Trimming stripped 5 bases from V and 2 bases from J, with 6 bases between. The CDR3 is made up of 11 amino acids. Germline CDR1 and CDR2: DFQATT and SNEGSKA (reference sequence). The chain's CDR3 is CSAPPQETQYF. For the CDR3, the DNA is TGCAGTGCTCCCCCACAAGAGACCCAGTACTTC.

This clone was detected only once. The chain carries TRBV6-6 and TRBJ1-4; the D is unclear. Trimming took off 2 bases at V and 9 bases at J, with 10 bases between the two ends. Germline values: CDR1 MNHNY, CDR2 SVGAGI (reference sequence). The CDR3 totals 13 residues. The CDR3 protein is CASSYLERKKLFF. Written as DNA, the CDR3 is TGTGCCAGCAGTTACCTAGAGAGAAAAAAACTGTTTTTT.

J is TRBJ2-1 and V is TRBV5-4, with a weak D call TRBD2 (5 bases). V gave up 4 bases and J gave up 8 bases, with 16 bases separating them. Germline values: CDR1 SGHNT, CDR2 YYREEE (reference sequence). The CDR3 runs to 14 residues. The CDR3 nucleotides are TGTGCCAGCAGCCCCGGACTTTTTGGCGATGAGCAGTTCTTC. Protein: CASSPGLFGDEQFF.

This sequence joins TRBV7-2 and TRBJ2-3; a possible D gene is TRBD2 (6 bases). Germline loops: CDR1 SGHTA, CDR2 FQGNSA. V lost 4 bases to trimming and J lost 0 bases, with 14 bases between them. The CDR3 is 16 residues long. CDR3 nucleotide sequence: TGTGCCAGCAGCTCCCGACCCGCGGGGAGCACAGATACGCAGTATTTT. Translating it yields CASSSRPAGSTDTQYF.

About this clone: Other DNA sequences within the sample encode an identical CDR3. The chain has TRBV6-6 and TRBJ2-7; D might be TRBD1 (6 bases). The germline CDR1 and CDR2 sequences are MNHNY and SVGAGI (reference sequence). Between the trimmed V and J ends, which lost 0 bases and 1 base, there was a span of 13 bases. The CDR3 is 16 amino acids. CDR3 sequence reads: CASSYSRPGQSYEQYF. The CDR3 DNA sequence: TGTGCCAGCAGTTACTCGCGGCCAGGACAGTCCTACGAGCAGTACTTC.

The gene calls are TRBV18 and TRBJ2-2; possibly TRBD2 for D (6 bases). The V end was cut by 0 bases, the J end by 7 bases, with 9 bases between. The CDR3 covers 14 residues. Germline V gene lookup returns CDR1 KGHSH and CDR2 LQKENI. In DNA form, the CDR3 reads TGTGCCAGCTCACCACCAGGAGGGAACGGGGAGCTGTTTTTT. Encoded protein: CASSPPGGNGELFF.